Ten or more counts support the clone carrying this T cell receptor (beta chain). Its antigen remains unknown. Germline V gene data show CDR1 as MNHEY and CDR2 as SMNVEV (reference sequence). The CDR3 has 17 amino acids. V lost 5 bases, J lost 2 bases, and 21 bases lay in between. TCRbeta library preparation incorporated unique molecular identifiers. TCRdb itself ran the PCR reads through MiXCR, one entry per CDR3 protein. The sample yields 190,000 or so distinct CDR3 sequences, approximately 6% seen once. The sample originates from a study of T-cell reconstitution after alpha-beta-depleted transplantation in children. Whole-study findings and limits: Some patients owed their high day-60 TCRbeta diversity to surviving recipient T cells and thymic progenitors. Reports say that about two months after transplant, the alpha-beta T cells came out of several hundred graft clones that had expanded. T-cell counts and diversity were attributed mostly to newly produced T cells one year after transplant.

The specimen was PBMCs, collected before TCRalphabeta/CD19-depleted stem cell transplant. The gene calls are TRBV27 and TRBJ2-5; D possibly corresponds to TRBD1 (6 bases). The receptor was derived from a girl under three years old with combined immunodeficiency, due to receive a stem cell transplant. As DNA, the CDR3 is TGTGCCAGCAGTCAATATAGCCCTCCACAGGGACAAGAGACCCAGTACTTC. Protein product: CASSQYSPPQGQETQYF.